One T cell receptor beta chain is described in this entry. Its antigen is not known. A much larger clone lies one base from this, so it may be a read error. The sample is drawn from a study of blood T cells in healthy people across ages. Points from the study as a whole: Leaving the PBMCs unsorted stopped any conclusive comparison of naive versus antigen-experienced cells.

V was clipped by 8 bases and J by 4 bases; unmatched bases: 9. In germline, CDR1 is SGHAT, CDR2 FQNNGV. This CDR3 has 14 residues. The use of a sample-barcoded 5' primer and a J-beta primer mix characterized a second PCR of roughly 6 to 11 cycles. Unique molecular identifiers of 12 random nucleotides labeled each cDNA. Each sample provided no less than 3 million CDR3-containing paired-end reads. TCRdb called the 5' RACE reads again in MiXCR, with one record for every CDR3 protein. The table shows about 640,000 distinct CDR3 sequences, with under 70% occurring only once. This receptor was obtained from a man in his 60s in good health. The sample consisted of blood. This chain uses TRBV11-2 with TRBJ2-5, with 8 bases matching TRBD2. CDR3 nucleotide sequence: TGTGCCAGCGGGCACGGGAGGGCGAGAGAGACCCAGTACTTC. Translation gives CASGHGRARETQYF.